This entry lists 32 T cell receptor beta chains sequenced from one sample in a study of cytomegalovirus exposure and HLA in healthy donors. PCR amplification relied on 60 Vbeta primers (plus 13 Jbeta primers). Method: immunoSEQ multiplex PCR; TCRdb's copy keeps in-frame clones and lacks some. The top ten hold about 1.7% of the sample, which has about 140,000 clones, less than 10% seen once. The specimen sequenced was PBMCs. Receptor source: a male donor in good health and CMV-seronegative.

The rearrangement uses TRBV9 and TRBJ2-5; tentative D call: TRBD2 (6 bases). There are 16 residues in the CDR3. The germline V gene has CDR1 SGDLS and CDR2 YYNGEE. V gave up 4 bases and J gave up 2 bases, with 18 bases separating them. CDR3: CASSPGLGGVQETQYF. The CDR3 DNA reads TGTGCCAGCAGCCCAGGACTGGGAGGTGTACAAGAGACCCAGTACTTC. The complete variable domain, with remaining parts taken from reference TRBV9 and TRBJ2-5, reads DSGVTQTPKHLITATGQRVTLRCSPRSGDLSVYWYQQSLDQGLQFLIQYYNGEERAKGNILERFSAQQFPDLHSELNLSSLELGDSALYFCASSPGLGGVQETQYFGPGTRLLVL.

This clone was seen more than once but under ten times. The CDR3 coding sequence is TGTGCCAGCAGCCACAGGGTCGTCACTGAAGCTTTCTTT. It encodes CASSHRVVTEAFF. The gene calls are TRBV7-8 and TRBJ1-1, with a weak D call TRBD1 (6 bases). The CDR3 extends over 13 amino acids. The germline CDR1 and CDR2 sequences are SGHVS and FQNEAQ. Between the trimmed V and J ends, which lost 5 bases and 4 bases, there was a span of 11 bases.

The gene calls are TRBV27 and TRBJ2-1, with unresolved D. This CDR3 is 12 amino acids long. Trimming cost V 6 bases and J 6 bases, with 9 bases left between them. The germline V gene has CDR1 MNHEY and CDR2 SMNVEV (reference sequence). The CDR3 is CASSHPGNEQFF. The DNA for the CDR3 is TGTGCCAGCAGCCACCCAGGCAATGAGCAGTTCTTC.

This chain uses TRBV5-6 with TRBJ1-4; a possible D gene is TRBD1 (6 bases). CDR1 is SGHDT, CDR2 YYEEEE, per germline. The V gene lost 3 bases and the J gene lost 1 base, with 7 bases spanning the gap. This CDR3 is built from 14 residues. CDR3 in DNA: TGTGCCAGCAGCTCGACAGGAACTAATGAAAAACTGTTTTTT. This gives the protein CASSSTGTNEKLFF.

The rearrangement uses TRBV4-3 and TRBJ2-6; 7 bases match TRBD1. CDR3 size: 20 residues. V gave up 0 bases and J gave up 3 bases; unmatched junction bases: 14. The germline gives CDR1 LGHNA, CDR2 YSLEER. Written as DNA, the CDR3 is TGCGCCAGCAGCCAAGATGTCAGGGGGATCGTGATACGTGGGGCCAACGTCCTGACTTTC. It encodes CASSQDVRGIVIRGANVLTF.

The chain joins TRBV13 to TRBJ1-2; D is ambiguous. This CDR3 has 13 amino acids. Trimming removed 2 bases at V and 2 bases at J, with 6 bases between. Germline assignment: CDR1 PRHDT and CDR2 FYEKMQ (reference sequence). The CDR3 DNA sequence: TGTGCCAGCAGCTTAACAGAGAACTATGGCTACACCTTC. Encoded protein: CASSLTENYGYTF.

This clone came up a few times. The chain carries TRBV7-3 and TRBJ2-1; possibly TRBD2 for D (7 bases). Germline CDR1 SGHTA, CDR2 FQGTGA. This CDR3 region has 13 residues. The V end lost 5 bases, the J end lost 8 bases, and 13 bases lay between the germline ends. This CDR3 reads CASSRKGGDEQFF. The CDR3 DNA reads TGTGCCAGCAGCCGAAAAGGGGGGGATGAGCAGTTCTTC.

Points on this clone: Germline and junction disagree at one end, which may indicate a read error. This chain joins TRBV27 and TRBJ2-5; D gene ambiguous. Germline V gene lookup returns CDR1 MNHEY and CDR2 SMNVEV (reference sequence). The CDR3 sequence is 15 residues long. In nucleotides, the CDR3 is TGTGCCAGCAGTCAACTGGGCCCTGACCAGGAGACCCAGTACTTC. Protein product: CASSQLGPDQETQYF.

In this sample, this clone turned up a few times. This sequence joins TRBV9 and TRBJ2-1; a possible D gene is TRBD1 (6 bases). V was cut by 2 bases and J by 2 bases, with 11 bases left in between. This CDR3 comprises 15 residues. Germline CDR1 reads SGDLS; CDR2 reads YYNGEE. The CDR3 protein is CASSVGAGAYNEQFF. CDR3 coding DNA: TGTGCCAGCAGCGTGGGGGCGGGCGCCTACAATGAGCAGTTCTTC.

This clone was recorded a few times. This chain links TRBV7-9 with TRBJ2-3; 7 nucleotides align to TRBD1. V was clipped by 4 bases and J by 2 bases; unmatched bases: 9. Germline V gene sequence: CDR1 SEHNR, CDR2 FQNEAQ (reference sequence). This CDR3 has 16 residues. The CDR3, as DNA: TGTGCCAGCAGCTCCGGGACAGAAGCCATCACAGATACGCAGTATTTT. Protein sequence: CASSSGTEAITDTQYF.

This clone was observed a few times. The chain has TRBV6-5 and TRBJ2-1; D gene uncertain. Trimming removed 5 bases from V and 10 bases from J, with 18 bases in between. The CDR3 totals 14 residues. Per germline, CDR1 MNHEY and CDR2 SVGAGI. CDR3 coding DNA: TGTGCCAGCAGTCCCATGGCCATTACCGTGGAGCAGTTCTTC. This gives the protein CASSPMAITVEQFF.

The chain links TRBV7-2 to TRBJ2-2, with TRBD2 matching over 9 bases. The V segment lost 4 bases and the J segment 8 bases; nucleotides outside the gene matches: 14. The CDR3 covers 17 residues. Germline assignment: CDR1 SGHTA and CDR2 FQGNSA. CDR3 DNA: TGTGCCAGCAGCTCATATCCCCGGTATAGCGGGAGTGGGGAGCTGTTTTTT. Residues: CASSSYPRYSGSGELFF.

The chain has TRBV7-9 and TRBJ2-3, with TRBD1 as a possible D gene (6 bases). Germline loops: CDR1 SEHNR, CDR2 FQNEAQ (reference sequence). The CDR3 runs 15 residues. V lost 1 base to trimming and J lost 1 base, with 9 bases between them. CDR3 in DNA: TGTGCCAGCAGCTTAGTACAGGGTGGCACAGATACGCAGTATTTT. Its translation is CASSLVQGGTDTQYF.

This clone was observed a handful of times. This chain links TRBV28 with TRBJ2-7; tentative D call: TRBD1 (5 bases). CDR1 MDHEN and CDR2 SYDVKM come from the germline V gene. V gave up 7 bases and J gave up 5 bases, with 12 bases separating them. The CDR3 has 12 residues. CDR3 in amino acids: CASTRDSHEQYF. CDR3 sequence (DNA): TGTGCCAGCACCAGAGACAGCCACGAGCAGTACTTC.

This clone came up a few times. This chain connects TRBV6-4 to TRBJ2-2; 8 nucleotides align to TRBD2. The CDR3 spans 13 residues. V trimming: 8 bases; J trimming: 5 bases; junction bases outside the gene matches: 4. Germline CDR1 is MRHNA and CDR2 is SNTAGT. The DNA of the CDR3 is TGTGCCAGCCCGAGCGGGGGAACCGGGGAGCTGTTTTTT. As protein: CASPSGGTGELFF.

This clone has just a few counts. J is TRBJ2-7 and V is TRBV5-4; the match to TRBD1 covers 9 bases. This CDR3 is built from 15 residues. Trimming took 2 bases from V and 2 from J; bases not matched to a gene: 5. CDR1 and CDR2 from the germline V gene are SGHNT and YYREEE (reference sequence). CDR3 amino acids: CASSFGQGSTYEQYF. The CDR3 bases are TGTGCCAGCAGCTTCGGACAGGGGTCCACCTACGAGCAGTACTTC.

The CDR3 DNA reads as TGTGCCAGCAGCCAAGATACCGGGGTTTGGAGCACTGAAGCTTTCTTT. It encodes CASSQDTGVWSTEAFF. The chain employs TRBV4-2 and TRBJ1-1; D is undetermined. V lost 0 bases, J lost 4 bases, and 15 bases lay in between. CDR1 and CDR2 (germline): LGHNA, YNFKEQ. The CDR3 runs to 16 residues.

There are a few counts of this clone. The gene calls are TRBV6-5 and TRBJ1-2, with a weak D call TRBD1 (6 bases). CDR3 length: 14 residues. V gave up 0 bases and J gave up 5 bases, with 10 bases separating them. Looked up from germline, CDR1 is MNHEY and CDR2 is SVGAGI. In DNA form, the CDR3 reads TGTGCCAGCAGTTACTCAGGGGGACGGTATGGCTACACCTTC. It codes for CASSYSGGRYGYTF.

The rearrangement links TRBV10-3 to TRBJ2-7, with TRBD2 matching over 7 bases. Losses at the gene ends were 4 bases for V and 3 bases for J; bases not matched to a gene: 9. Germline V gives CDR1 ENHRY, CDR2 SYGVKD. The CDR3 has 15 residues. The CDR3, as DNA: TGTGCCATCAGTGTAAAACTAGCGAGGAGCTACGAGCAGTACTTC. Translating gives CAISVKLARSYEQYF.

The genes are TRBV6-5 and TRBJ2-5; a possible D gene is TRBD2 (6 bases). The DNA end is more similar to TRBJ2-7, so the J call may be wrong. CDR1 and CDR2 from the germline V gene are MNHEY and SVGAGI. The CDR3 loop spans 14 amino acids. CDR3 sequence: CASSPSTGAYEQYF. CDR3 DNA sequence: TGTGCCAGCAGCCCCTCGACGGGAGCGTACGAGCAGTACTTC.

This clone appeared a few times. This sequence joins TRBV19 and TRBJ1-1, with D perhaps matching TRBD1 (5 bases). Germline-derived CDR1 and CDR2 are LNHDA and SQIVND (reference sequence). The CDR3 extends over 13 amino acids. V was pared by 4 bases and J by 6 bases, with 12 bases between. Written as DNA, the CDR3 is TGTGCCAGTAGTAATCAGGGTGTAGCTGAAGCTTTCTTT. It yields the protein CASSNQGVAEAFF.

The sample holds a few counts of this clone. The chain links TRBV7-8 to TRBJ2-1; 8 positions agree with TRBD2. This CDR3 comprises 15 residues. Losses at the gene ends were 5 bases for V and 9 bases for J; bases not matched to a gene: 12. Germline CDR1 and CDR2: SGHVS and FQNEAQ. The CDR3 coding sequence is TGTGCCAGCAGCCTCGCTGGGGGGAGCGGGGGTGAGCAGTTCTTC. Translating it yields CASSLAGGSGGEQFF.

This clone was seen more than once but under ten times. The CDR3 coding sequence is TGCAGCGTTGAATTCTCCGGGACTAGTCTAGATGAGCAGTTCTTC. It specifies CSVEFSGTSLDEQFF. The gene calls are TRBV29-1 and TRBJ2-1; TRBD2 aligns across 8 bases. This CDR3 is built from 15 residues. V was clipped by 2 bases and J by 8 bases; unmatched bases: 11. The germline V gene has CDR1 SQVTM and CDR2 ANQGSEA.

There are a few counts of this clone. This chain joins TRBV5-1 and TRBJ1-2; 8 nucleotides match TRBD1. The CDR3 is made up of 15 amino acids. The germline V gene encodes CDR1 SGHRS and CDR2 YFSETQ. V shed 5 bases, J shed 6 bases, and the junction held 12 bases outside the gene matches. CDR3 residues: CASRSTGQGTDGYTF. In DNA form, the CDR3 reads TGCGCCAGCAGATCTACAGGACAGGGTACAGATGGCTACACCTTC.

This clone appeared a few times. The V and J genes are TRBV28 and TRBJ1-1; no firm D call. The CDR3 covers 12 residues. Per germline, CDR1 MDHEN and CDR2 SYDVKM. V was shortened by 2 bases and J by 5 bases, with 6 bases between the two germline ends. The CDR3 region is CASSLMRTEAFF. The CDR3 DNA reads TGTGCCAGCAGTTTAATGAGGACTGAAGCTTTCTTT.

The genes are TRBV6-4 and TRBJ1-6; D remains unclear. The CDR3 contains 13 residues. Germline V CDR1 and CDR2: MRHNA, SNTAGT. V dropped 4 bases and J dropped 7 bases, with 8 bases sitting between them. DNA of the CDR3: TGTGCCAGCAGTGTCAGTCCGAATTCACCCCTCCACTTT. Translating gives CASSVSPNSPLHF.

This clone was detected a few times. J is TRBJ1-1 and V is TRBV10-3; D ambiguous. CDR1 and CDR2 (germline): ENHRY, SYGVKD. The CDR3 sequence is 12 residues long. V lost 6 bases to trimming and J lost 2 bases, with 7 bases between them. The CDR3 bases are TGTGCCATCAGCTTGGCTAACACTGAAGCTTTCTTT. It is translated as CAISLANTEAFF.

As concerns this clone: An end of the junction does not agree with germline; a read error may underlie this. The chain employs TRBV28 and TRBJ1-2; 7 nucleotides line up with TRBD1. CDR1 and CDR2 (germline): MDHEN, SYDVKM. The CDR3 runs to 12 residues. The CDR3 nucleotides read TGTGCCAGCAGTGGGAACGACAGGGCCCCGGGCTTC. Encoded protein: CASSGNDRAPGF.

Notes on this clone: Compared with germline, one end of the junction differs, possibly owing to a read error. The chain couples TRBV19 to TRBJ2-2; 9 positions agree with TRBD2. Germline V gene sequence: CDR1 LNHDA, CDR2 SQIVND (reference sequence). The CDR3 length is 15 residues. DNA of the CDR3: TGTGCCAGTAGAATAGCGGGAGTAAACACCGGGGAGCTGTTTTTT. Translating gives CASRIAGVNTGELFF.

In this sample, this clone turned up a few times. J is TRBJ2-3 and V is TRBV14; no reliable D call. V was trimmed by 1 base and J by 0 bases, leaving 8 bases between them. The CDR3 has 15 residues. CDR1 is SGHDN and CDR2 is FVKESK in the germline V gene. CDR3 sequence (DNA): TGTGCCAGCAGCCAAGGCATAACTAGCACAGATACGCAGTATTTT. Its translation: CASSQGITSTDTQYF.

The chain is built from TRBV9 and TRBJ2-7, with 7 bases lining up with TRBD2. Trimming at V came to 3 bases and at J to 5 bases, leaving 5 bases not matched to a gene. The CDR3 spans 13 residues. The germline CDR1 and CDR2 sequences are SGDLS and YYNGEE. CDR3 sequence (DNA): TGTGCCAGCAGCGATGGGGGGAGGGACGAGCAGTACTTC. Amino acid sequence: CASSDGGRDEQYF. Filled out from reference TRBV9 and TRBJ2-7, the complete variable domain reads DSGVTQTPKHLITATGQRVTLRCSPRSGDLSVYWYQQSLDQGLQFLIQYYNGEERAKGNILERFSAQQFPDLHSELNLSSLELGDSALYFCASSDGGRDEQYFGPGTRLTVT.

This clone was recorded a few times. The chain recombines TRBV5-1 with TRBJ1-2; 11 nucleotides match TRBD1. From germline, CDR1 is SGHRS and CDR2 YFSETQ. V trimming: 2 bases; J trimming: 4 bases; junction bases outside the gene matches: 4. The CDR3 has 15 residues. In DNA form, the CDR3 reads TGCGCCAGCAGCTTAGGACAGGGGGCTTCCTATGGCTACACCTTC. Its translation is CASSLGQGASYGYTF.